These T cell receptor beta chains were read from a single sample in a study of human T cells and chemical hapten exposure. TCRdb processed the RACE reads anew with MiXCR; each CDR3 protein has one entry. The sample lists 380,000 or so distinct CDR3 sequences, about 4.4% occurring once. Sequences were derived from whole blood, sampled in connection with sensitization to the hapten diphenylcyclopropenone (DPC). These receptor sequences come from a woman aged 50 to 60 with alopecia areata. Some clones in this sample may be carry-over from other donors' samples. The CDR3 runs from the conserved cysteine through the conserved F or W. D genes are given only for firm matches. Not all rows give a size; the values are once, few, many and, for expanded clones, a class.

TRBJ2-5	many	TRBD2	TRBV6-5	TGTGCCAGCAGTCCGCGAGGTAGCGGGACTTCAGAGACCCAGTACTTC	CASSPRGSGTSETQYF
TRBJ2-3	.	TRBD1	TRBV27	TGTGCCAGCAGCCGCAGACAGGGTTCAGATACGCAGTATTTT	CASSRRQGSDTQYF
TRBJ2-3	many	.	TRBV15	TGTGCCACCAGCAGAGGTTTCACAGATACGCAGTATTTT	CATSRGFTDTQYF
TRBJ1-2	.	.	TRBV10-3	TGTGCCATCACCCGAATTGCCTCAAGGGGCTACACCTTC	CAITRIASRGYTF
TRBJ1-1	many	.	TRBV12-3/TRBV12-4	TGTGCCAGCAGTTTCAAGGAGTCACGGGCTTTCTTT	CASSFKESRAFF
TRBJ2-4	many	.	TRBV24-1	TGTGCCACCAGTGATTCCCGACAGTCAAACATTCAGTACTTC	CATSDSRQSNIQYF
TRBJ1-1	.	.	TRBV12-3/TRBV12-4	TGTGCCAGCACTCTGGACGGGAGCACTGAAGCTTTCTTT	CASTLDGSTEAFF
TRBJ2-2	many	TRBD1	TRBV7-8	TGTGCCAGCAGCCCGACAGGGTCGAACACCGGGGAGCTGTTTTTT	CASSPTGSNTGELFF
TRBJ1-1	many	.	TRBV6-6	TGTGCCAGCACCCCGTGGGATTCGAACACTGAAGCTTTCTTT	CASTPWDSNTEAFF
TRBJ1-4	many	TRBD1	TRBV24-1	TGTGCCACCAGTGACTCCGGGACAGGAGGCAATGAAAAACTGTTTTTT	CATSDSGTGGNEKLFF
TRBJ2-5	.	.	TRBV10-3	TGTGCCATCAGTGAAGGATCCTTGTACCAAGAGACCCAGTACTTC	CAISEGSLYQETQYF
TRBJ2-3	.	.	TRBV20-1	TGCAGTGCTATGGACGGATCTAGCACAGATACGCAGTATTTT	CSAMDGSSTDTQYF
TRBJ1-5	.	.	TRBV2	TGTGCCAGCAGAGGGGTCACGGGGGGTCAGCCCCAGCATTTT	CASRGVTGGQPQHF
TRBJ2-7	many	TRBD2	TRBV3-1	TGTGCCAGCAGCCGCCTTAGCGGGGGGACTTACGAGCAGTACTTC	CASSRLSGGTYEQYF
TRBJ1-5	.	TRBD1	TRBV28	TGTGCCAGCATTCCTCAACAGGGGGGGAATCAGCCCCAGCATTTT	CASIPQQGGNQPQHF
TRBJ2-2	.	.	TRBV5-5	TGTGCCAGCAGCTTGGCCTTGGAGGGGGGTATCACCGGGGAGCTGTTTTTT	CASSLALEGGITGELFF
TRBJ2-3	few	.	TRBV20-1	TGCAGTGCTGTCCCTATGCGCGGGACAAGCACAGATACGCAGTATTTT	CSAVPMRGTSTDTQYF
TRBJ2-6	many	.	TRBV5-1	TGCGCCAGCAGCTTGGCCAGCGGTGGGGCCAACGTCCTGACTTTC	CASSLASGGANVLTF
TRBJ1-2	.	TRBD1	TRBV29-1	TGCAGCGTGCACAGGGGATCTGGCTACACCTTC	CSVHRGSGYTF
TRBJ2-7	few	TRBD2	TRBV20-1	TGCAGTGCTAGTGATGCGCCTAGCGGGTCGGTGGAGCAGTACTTC	CSASDAPSGSVEQYF
TRBJ2-1	many	.	TRBV2	TGTGCCAGCATGCGAGGAAGCTCTCTCTACAATGAGCAGTTCTTC	CASMRGSSLYNEQFF
TRBJ2-3	many	TRBD2	TRBV12-3/TRBV12-4	TGTGCCAGCAGTTTAAAAGTGACTAGCGGGAGGCCAGATACGCAGTATTTT	CASSLKVTSGRPDTQYF
TRBJ1-2	.	.	TRBV2	TGTGCCAGCAGTGACGGAGGAGTGGCCTATGGCTACACCTTC	CASSDGGVAYGYTF
TRBJ2-5	.	TRBD2	TRBV29-1	TGCAGCGTTGCCTTGGGACTAGCGGGGGGCTTCGACCAAGAGACCCAGTACTTC	CSVALGLAGGFDQETQYF
TRBJ1-5	many	TRBD1	TRBV5-6	TGTGCCAGCAGCTTTGGACAGGGCCGGCAGCCCCAGCATTTT	CASSFGQGRQPQHF
TRBJ1-2	many	.	TRBV4-3	TGCGCCAGCAGCCAAGGAAGGTATACTAAGGACTATGGCTACACCTTC	CASSQGRYTKDYGYTF
TRBJ1-1	few	.	TRBV5-1	TGCGCCAGCAGCACTGACAGTAGACTTGAAGCTTTCTTT	CASSTDSRLEAFF
TRBJ1-1	many	.	TRBV7-2	TGTGCCAGCAGGCCTGACAGTACCAACACTGAAGCTTTCTTT	CASRPDSTNTEAFF
TRBJ2-7	many	TRBD1	TRBV20-1	TGCAGTGCTAAGCGACAGGGGTTTGGGGAGGACTTC	CSAKRQGFGEDF
TRBJ2-2	many	.	TRBV7-2	TGTGCCAGCAGCTTAGAAGGCCAACGCACCGGGGAGCTGTTTTTT	CASSLEGQRTGELFF
TRBJ1-6	many	.	TRBV2	TGTGCCAGCCGGACAACGGGGATGAATTCACCCCTCCACTTT	CASRTTGMNSPLHF
TRBJ2-5	.	.	TRBV29-1	TGCAGCGTTGAAGGGCAGGGCCGAGGAGAGACCCAGTACTTC	CSVEGQGRGETQYF
TRBJ2-1	many	.	TRBV3-1	TGTGCCAGCAGCTCCCGAAGGACCCAACACAATGAGCAGTTCTTC	CASSSRRTQHNEQFF
TRBJ2-1	many	.	TRBV12-5	TGTGCTAGTGGCGCCGAGCGGGAGCAGTTCTTC	CASGAEREQFF
TRBJ2-5	few	.	TRBV10-3	TGTGCCTCCAACGGGGGTAGATTGGAGACCCAGTACTTC	CASNGGRLETQYF
TRBJ1-2	many	TRBD1	TRBV7-2	TGTGCCAGCAGGACCCACCCACAGGGGGCCTATGGCTACACCTTC	CASRTHPQGAYGYTF
TRBJ1-2	.	.	TRBV2	TGTGCCAGCCGTAGGGACGACTTAGGCTACACCTTC	CASRRDDLGYTF
TRBJ1-3	many	TRBD1	TRBV20-1	TGCAGTGCGCCGACAGGGGCTGGAAACACCATATATTTT	CSAPTGAGNTIYF
TRBJ2-1	many	.	TRBV7-9	TGTGCCAGCAGTCGTCAGGGGAATGAGCAGTTCTTC	CASSRQGNEQFF
TRBJ1-1	many	.	TRBV7-9	TGTGCCAGCAGACATAAAGGGTCCGCGAACACTGAAGCTTTCTTT	CASRHKGSANTEAFF
TRBJ1-2	many	.	TRBV7-3	TGTGCCAGCAGCCCACAAGGACGGATAAACTATGGCTACACCTTC	CASSPQGRINYGYTF
TRBJ1-1	few	TRBD1	TRBV6-2/TRBV6-3	TGTGCCAGCAGAGAAACAGGGGGATCTCCGGAAGCTTTCTTT	CASRETGGSPEAFF
TRBJ1-5	few	.	TRBV15	TGTGCCACCAGCAGAGGTGATAGCAATCAGCCCCAGCATTTT	CATSRGDSNQPQHF
TRBJ1-1	.	.	TRBV9	TGTGCCAGCAGCGTAGGGACTAGCGAGACTTTCTTT	CASSVGTSETFF
TRBJ1-2	few	.	TRBV6-2/TRBV6-3	TGTGCCAGCAGTTACTCGATTCTTGACTACACCTTC	CASSYSILDYTF
TRBJ1-6	many	.	TRBV5-5	TGTGCCAGCAGCTCCGCGTTGGGGGGCCCCCTCCACTTT	CASSSALGGPLHF
TRBJ2-1	.	TRBD1	TRBV12-3/TRBV12-4	TGTGCCAGCTCTTCCCCGACAGGGCCCGGGGATGAGCAGTTCTTC	CASSSPTGPGDEQFF